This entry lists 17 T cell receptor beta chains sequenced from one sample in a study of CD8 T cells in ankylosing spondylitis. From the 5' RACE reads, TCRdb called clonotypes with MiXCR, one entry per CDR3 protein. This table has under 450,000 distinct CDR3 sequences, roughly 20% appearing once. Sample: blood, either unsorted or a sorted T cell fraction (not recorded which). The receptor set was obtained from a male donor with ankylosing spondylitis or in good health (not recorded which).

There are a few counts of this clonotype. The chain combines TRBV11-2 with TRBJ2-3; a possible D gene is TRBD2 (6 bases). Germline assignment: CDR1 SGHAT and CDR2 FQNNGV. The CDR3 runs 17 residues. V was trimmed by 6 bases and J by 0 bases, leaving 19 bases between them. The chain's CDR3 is CASSPAGTSMSTDTQYF. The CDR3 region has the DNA TGTGCCAGCAGTCCAGCGGGCACCAGCATGAGCACAGATACGCAGTATTTT.

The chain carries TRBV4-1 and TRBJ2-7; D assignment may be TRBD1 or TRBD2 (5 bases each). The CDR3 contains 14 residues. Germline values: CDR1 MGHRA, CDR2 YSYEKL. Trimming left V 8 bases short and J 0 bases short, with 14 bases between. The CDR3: CASRPGTASYEQYF. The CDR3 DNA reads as TGCGCCAGCCGCCCAGGGACGGCCTCCTACGAGCAGTACTTC.

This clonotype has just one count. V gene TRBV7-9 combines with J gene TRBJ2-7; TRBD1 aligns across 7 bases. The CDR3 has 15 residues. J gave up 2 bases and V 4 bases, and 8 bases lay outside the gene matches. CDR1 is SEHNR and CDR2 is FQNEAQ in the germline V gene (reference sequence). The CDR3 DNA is TGTGCCAGCAGCTCAGGCCGGGACAGCCCCTACGAGCAGTACTTC. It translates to CASSSGRDSPYEQYF.

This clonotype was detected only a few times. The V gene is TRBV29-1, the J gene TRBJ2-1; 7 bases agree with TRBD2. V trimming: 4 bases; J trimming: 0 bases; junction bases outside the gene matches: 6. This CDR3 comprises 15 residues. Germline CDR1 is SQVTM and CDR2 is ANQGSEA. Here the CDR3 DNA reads TGCAGCGTTGTGGGGACTACCAGCTCCTACAATGAGCAGTTCTTC. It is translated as CSVVGTTSSYNEQFF.

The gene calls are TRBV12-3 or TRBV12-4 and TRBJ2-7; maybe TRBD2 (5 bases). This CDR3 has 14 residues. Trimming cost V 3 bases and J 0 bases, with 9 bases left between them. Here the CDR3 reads CASSFTEGSYEQYF. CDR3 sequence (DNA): TGTGCCAGCAGTTTCACTGAGGGCTCCTACGAGCAGTACTTC.

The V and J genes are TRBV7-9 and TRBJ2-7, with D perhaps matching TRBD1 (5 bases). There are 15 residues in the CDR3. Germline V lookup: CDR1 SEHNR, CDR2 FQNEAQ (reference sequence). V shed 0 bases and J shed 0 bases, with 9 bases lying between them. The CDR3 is CASSLAGPSSYEQYF. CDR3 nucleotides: TGTGCCAGCAGCTTAGCGGGGCCTAGCTCCTACGAGCAGTACTTC.

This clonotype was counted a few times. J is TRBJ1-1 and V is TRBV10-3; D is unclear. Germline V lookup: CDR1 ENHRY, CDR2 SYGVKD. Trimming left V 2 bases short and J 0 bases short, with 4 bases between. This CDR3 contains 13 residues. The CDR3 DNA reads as TGTGCCATCAGTGAGGATGTGAACACTGAAGCTTTCTTT. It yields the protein CAISEDVNTEAFF.

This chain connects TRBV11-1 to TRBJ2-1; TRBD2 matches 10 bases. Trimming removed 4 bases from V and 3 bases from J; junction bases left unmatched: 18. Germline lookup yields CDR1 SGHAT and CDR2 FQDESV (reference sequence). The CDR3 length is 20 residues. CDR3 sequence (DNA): TGTGCCAGCAGCTCCGGGGTAGCGGGGGGAGCGGAAAGATTCTACAATGAGCAGTTCTTC. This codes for CASSSGVAGGAERFYNEQFF.

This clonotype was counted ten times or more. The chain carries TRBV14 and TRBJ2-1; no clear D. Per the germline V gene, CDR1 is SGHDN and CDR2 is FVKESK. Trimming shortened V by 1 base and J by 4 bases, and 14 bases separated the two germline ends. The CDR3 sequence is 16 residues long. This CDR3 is CASSQGSARWYNEQFF. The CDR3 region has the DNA TGTGCCAGCAGCCAAGGAAGCGCCCGCTGGTACAATGAGCAGTTCTTC.

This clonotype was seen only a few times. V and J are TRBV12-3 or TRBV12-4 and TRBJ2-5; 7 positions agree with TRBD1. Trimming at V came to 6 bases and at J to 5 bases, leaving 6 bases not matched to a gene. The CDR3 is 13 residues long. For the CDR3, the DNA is TGTGCCAGCAGAGCAGGGGGTGCGGAGACCCAGTACTTC. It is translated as CASRAGGAETQYF.

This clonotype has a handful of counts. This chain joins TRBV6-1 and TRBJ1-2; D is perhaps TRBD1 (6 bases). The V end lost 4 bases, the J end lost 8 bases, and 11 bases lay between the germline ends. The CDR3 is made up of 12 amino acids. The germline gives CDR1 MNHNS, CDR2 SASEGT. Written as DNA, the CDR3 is TGTGCCAGCAGTGTTGGGGGGCGCGGCTACACCTTC. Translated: CASSVGGRGYTF.

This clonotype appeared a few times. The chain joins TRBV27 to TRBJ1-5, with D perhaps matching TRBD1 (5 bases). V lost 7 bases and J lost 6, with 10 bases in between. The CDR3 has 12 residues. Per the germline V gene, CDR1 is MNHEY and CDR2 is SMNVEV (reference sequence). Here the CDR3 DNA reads TGTGCCAGCACAGGGAGGGGTCAGCCCCAGCATTTT. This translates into CASTGRGQPQHF.

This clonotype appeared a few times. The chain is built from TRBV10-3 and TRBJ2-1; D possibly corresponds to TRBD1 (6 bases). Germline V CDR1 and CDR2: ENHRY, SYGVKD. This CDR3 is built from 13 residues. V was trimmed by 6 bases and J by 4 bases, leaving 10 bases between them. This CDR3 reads CAIRGQGYNEQFF. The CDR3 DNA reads TGTGCCATCAGAGGGCAGGGGTACAATGAGCAGTTCTTC.

The CDR3 loop reads CASSVAGVVSTDTQYF. CDR3 in DNA: TGTGCCAGCAGCGTAGCTGGAGTAGTCAGCACAGATACGCAGTATTTT. The chain joins TRBV9 to TRBJ2-3; D gene unclear. V shed 0 bases and J shed 0 bases, with 11 bases lying between them. Germline-derived CDR1 and CDR2 are SGDLS and YYNGEE. The CDR3 spans 16 residues.

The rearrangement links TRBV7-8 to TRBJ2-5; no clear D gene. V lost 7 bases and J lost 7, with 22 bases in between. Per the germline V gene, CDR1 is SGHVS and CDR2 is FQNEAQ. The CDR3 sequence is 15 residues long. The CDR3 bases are TGTGCCAGCAAACCCGTTTCCCATCAAGAGTCGACCCAGTACTTC. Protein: CASKPVSHQESTQYF.

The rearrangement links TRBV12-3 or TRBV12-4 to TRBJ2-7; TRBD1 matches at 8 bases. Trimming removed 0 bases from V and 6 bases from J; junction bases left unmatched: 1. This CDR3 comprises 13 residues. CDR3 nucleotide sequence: TGTGCCAGCAGTTTAGCACAGGGGGGCGAGCAGTACTTC. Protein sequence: CASSLAQGGEQYF.

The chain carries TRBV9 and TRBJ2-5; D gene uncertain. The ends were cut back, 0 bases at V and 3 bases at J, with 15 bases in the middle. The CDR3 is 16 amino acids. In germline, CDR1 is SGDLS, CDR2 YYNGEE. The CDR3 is CASSVVPRGIEETQYF. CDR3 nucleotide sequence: TGTGCCAGCAGCGTAGTTCCCCGCGGTATCGAAGAGACCCAGTACTTC. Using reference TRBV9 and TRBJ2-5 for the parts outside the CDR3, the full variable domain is DSGVTQTPKHLITATGQRVTLRCSPRSGDLSVYWYQQSLDQGLQFLIQYYNGEERAKGNILERFSAQQFPDLHSELNLSSLELGDSALYFCASSVVPRGIEETQYFGPGTRLLVL.